Presented here are 27 T cell receptor beta chains from one specimen sequenced in a study of T cell responses to AZD1222 COVID-19 vaccine (dated by TCRdb to about 2021). The time point label of this sample denotes: baseline before first vaccination. Library creation used the immunoSEQ multiplex PCR assay. The clones in this table, taken by TCRdb from immuneACCESS, are in-frame only. Not every clone is retained; where verified, under half of the shortfall comes from an unresolved V gene, and the cause of the rest is unknown. For this sample there are under 140,000 clones; around 81% appear just once. In total, the top ten clones hold 4% to 5% of the sample. This sample comprised peripheral blood, obtained on day 0 of AZD1222 vaccination. The receptor set was obtained from an adult in good health.

This clone was recorded at least ten times. This rearrangement joins TRBV3-1 (or the pseudogene TRBV3-2) to TRBJ1-2, with TRBD1 matching 8 bases. The germline V gene has CDR1 LGHDT and CDR2 YNNKEL (reference sequence). The V gene end was trimmed by 4 bases and the J gene end by 0 bases; junction bases not matched to a gene: 10. The CDR3 is made up of 17 amino acids. The CDR3, as DNA: TGTGCCAGCAGCCCTTCAGGGGGCCTTTCCTCTAACTATGGCTACACCTTC. Translating gives CASSPSGGLSSNYGYTF.

This chain connects TRBV7-2 to TRBJ2-7; D is unclear. The V end was cut by 2 bases, the J end by 5 bases, with 16 bases between. Germline V gene data show CDR1 as SGHTA and CDR2 as FQGNSA. The CDR3 runs to 15 residues. In nucleotides, the CDR3 is TGTGCCAGCAGCTTACAAGGGTCGAGAGCTGACGAGCAGTACTTC. This gives the protein CASSLQGSRADEQYF.

This chain links TRBV6-5 with TRBJ1-2; perhaps TRBD1 as D (6 bases). Germline V lookup: CDR1 MNHEY, CDR2 SVGAGI. The CDR3 contains 16 residues. V was shortened by 4 bases and J by 6 bases, with 21 bases between the two germline ends. The CDR3 DNA reads as TGTGCCAGCAGTTCCAGAGTTAGAGGGGACACCGATGGCTACACCTTC. As protein: CASSSRVRGDTDGYTF.

V and J are TRBV7-2 and TRBJ2-2; a possible D gene is TRBD2 (6 bases). The CDR3 runs 15 residues. Per germline, CDR1 SGHTA and CDR2 FQGNSA. The ends were cut back, 4 bases at V and 4 bases at J, with 13 bases in the middle. The CDR3 protein is CASSSQGGFTGELFF. The CDR3 region has the DNA TGTGCCAGCAGCTCCCAGGGAGGTTTCACCGGGGAGCTGTTTTTT.

The chain combines TRBV7-2 with TRBJ1-5; maybe TRBD1 (6 bases). Germline-derived CDR1 and CDR2 are SGHTA and FQGNSA. The V and J ends lost 0 bases and 3 bases respectively, with 6 bases between them. The CDR3 contains 14 residues. CDR3: CASSLAGANQPQHF. The CDR3 bases are TGTGCCAGCAGCTTAGCGGGGGCCAATCAGCCCCAGCATTTT.

The chain uses TRBV18 and TRBJ1-3, with 10 bases aligning to TRBD1. The CDR3 consists of 16 residues. Germline trimming cut 6 bases from V and 4 bases from J; bases unmatched to any gene: 9. Per the germline V gene, CDR1 is KGHSH and CDR2 is LQKENI. In DNA, the CDR3 is TGTGCCAGCTCGCCCGGGACAGGGGCCCGAGGAAACACCATATATTTT. It is translated as CASSPGTGARGNTIYF.

There are a few counts of this clone. This chain joins TRBV7-2 and TRBJ2-7; the match to TRBD1 covers 8 bases. Per the germline V gene, CDR1 is SGHTA and CDR2 is FQGNSA. With 3 bases clipped from V and 5 bases from J, the junction kept 6 bases outside the gene matches. The CDR3 runs 14 residues. CDR3 nucleotides: TGTGCCAGCAGCTTCCTCAGGGGGCGGGACGAGCAGTACTTC. It yields the protein CASSFLRGRDEQYF.

This clone has just a few counts. This chain uses TRBV28 with TRBJ1-2, with D unclear. The CDR3 totals 14 residues. V shed 2 bases and J shed 8 bases, with 15 bases lying between them. Germline V gene lookup returns CDR1 MDHEN and CDR2 SYDVKM. CDR3 in amino acids: CASSLLAVQGGYTF. Here the CDR3 DNA reads TGTGCCAGCAGTTTACTGGCTGTACAAGGAGGCTACACCTTC.

This clone has a handful of counts. The chain joins TRBV28 to TRBJ1-5; D remains unclear. V lost 2 bases, J lost 0 bases, and 8 bases lay in between. The germline CDR1 and CDR2 sequences are MDHEN and SYDVKM. This CDR3 spans 15 amino acids. This CDR3 reads CASSLPGYSNQPQHF. CDR3 DNA: TGTGCCAGCAGTTTACCCGGGTATAGCAATCAGCCCCAGCATTTT.

The V and J genes are TRBV30 and TRBJ1-2; possibly TRBD1 for D (5 bases). Germline lookup yields CDR1 GTSNPN and CDR2 SVGIG (reference sequence). The CDR3 length is 13 residues. The ends were cut back, 4 bases at V and 5 bases at J, with 14 bases in the middle. This CDR3 is CAWMGGFPYGYTF. The CDR3, as DNA: TGTGCCTGGATGGGGGGGTTCCCTTATGGCTACACCTTC.

The J gene is TRBJ1-4, the V gene TRBV9; D not certain. The V end lost 4 bases, the J end lost 8 bases, and 15 bases lay between the germline ends. The CDR3 loop spans 14 amino acids. CDR1 SGDLS and CDR2 YYNGEE come from the germline V gene. The CDR3 sequence is CASSTRAGVEKLFF. The CDR3 DNA is TGTGCCAGCAGCACCCGGGCCGGGGTAGAAAAACTGTTTTTT.

The V gene is TRBV7-3, the J gene TRBJ2-1; D not certain. Germline-derived CDR1 and CDR2 are SGHTA and FQGTGA. The CDR3 sequence is 17 residues long. V was trimmed by 0 bases and J by 0 bases, leaving 12 bases between them. The CDR3 sequence: CASSLTFDRSSYNEQFF. CDR3 nucleotide sequence: TGTGCCAGCAGCTTAACCTTTGACCGTAGCTCCTACAATGAGCAGTTCTTC. The whole variable domain, filled in from reference TRBV7-3 and TRBJ2-1, reads GAGVSQTPSNKVTEKGKYVELRCDPISGHTALYWYRQSLGQGPEFLIYFQGTGAADDSGLPNDRFFAVRPEGSVSTLKIQRTERGDSAVYLCASSLTFDRSSYNEQFFGPGTRLTVL.

The chain has TRBV25-1 and TRBJ1-1; D is unclear. CDR1 and CDR2 from the germline V gene are MGHDK and SYGVNS. V lost 4 bases and J lost 11, with 14 bases in between. This CDR3 has 12 amino acids. This chain's CDR3 is CASSGARVTAFF. The CDR3 nucleotides read TGTGCCAGCAGTGGGGCAAGGGTGACGGCTTTCTTT.

The chain combines TRBV9 with TRBJ1-2, with TRBD1 as a possible D gene (5 bases). Trimming cost V 0 bases and J 6 bases, with 12 bases left between them. Germline assignment: CDR1 SGDLS and CDR2 YYNGEE. The CDR3 spans 14 residues. The CDR3 reads CASSVAGTRDGYTF. The CDR3 nucleotides read TGTGCCAGCAGCGTAGCGGGGACCAGGGATGGCTACACCTTC.

This chain joins TRBV7-2 and TRBJ1-1; D is uncertain. CDR3 length: 14 residues. V lost 5 bases to trimming and J lost 8 bases, with 18 bases between them. The V gene's germline CDR1 is SGHTA and CDR2 FQGNSA. This chain's CDR3 is CASSLKGAGLEAFF. The CDR3 DNA follows: TGTGCCAGCAGCCTCAAAGGCGCGGGCCTAGAAGCTTTCTTT.

This clone showed up just once. The chain recombines TRBV9 with TRBJ1-3, with TRBD1 as a possible D gene (5 bases). V gave up 4 bases and J gave up 0 bases, with 17 bases separating them. There are 17 residues in the CDR3. Looked up from germline, CDR1 is SGDLS and CDR2 is YYNGEE. In nucleotides, the CDR3 is TGTGCCAGCAGCCCGGGGGTACAGACCCTCTCTGGAAACACCATATATTTT. The encoded protein is CASSPGVQTLSGNTIYF. Full variable domain (rest looked up from reference TRBV9 and TRBJ1-3): DSGVTQTPKHLITATGQRVTLRCSPRSGDLSVYWYQQSLDQGLQFLIQYYNGEERAKGNILERFSAQQFPDLHSELNLSSLELGDSALYFCASSPGVQTLSGNTIYFGEGSWLTVV.

The CDR3 reads CASSVTGLNTEAFF. CDR3 sequence (DNA): TGTGCCAGCTCAGTAACGGGGCTGAACACTGAAGCTTTCTTT. The chain joins TRBV18 to TRBJ1-1, with D maybe TRBD1 (5 bases). Trimming cost V 5 bases and J 0 bases, with 10 bases left between them. The germline CDR1 and CDR2 sequences are KGHSH and LQKENI. This CDR3 region has 14 residues.

J is TRBJ2-2 and V is TRBV2; perhaps D is TRBD1 or TRBD2 (5 bases each). This CDR3 has 13 residues. V was shortened by 8 bases and J by 2 bases, with 9 bases between the two germline ends. Germline V gene sequence: CDR1 SNHLY, CDR2 FYNNEI. CDR3 sequence reads: CASRGDNTGELFF. The CDR3 DNA sequence: TGTGCCAGCCGAGGGGATAACACCGGGGAGCTGTTTTTT.

As regards this clone: This sample also contains other DNA sequences that code for the same CDR3. The chain combines TRBV5-1 with TRBJ2-5; 8 nucleotides agree with TRBD2. Trimming removed 2 bases from V and 4 bases from J; junction bases left unmatched: 1. Germline CDR1 SGHRS, CDR2 YFSETQ. The CDR3 extends over 13 amino acids. The CDR3 region is CASSFRGGETQYF. CDR3 sequence (DNA): TGCGCCAGCAGCTTTCGGGGGGGAGAGACCCAGTACTTC.

Remarks on this clone: Because the CDR3's place on the DNA is in doubt, the DNA is left out and the CDR3 is given as listed by TCRdb. The V gene is TRBV7-2, the J gene TRBJ1-4. Per germline, CDR1 SGHTA and CDR2 FQGNSA. Including both end residues, the CDR3 is 14 amino acids long. The CDR3 spells CASSLTFGGGTKFF.

J is TRBJ1-5 and V is TRBV10-2, with TRBD1 as a possible D gene (5 bases). The V and J ends lost 6 bases and 3 bases respectively, with 9 bases between them. The germline V gene has CDR1 WSHSY and CDR2 SAAADI. This CDR3 spans 13 amino acids. The CDR3 protein is CASRGTFNQPQHF. The CDR3 DNA reads TGCGCCAGCAGAGGGACCTTCAATCAGCCCCAGCATTTT.

This clone has only a few counts. The V call is TRBV5-1, the J call TRBJ2-7, with TRBD2 identical over 11 bases. This CDR3 is built from 14 residues. Trimming took 6 bases from V and 3 from J; bases not matched to a gene: 5. CDR1 is SGHRS and CDR2 is YFSETQ in the germline V gene. The CDR3 coding sequence is TGCGCCAGCAAACCCCTAGCGGGAGGCTACGAGCAGTACTTC. It specifies CASKPLAGGYEQYF. Full variable domain (outside the CDR3, taken from reference TRBV5-1 and TRBJ2-7): KAGVTQTPRYLIKTRGQQVTLSCSPISGHRSVSWYQQTPGQGLQFLFEYFSETQRNKGNFPGRFSGRQFSNSRSEMNVSTLELGDSALYLCASKPLAGGYEQYFGPGTRLTVT.

A note on this clone: One end of the junction varies from germline; a read error may be responsible. This rearrangement joins TRBV6-5 to TRBJ2-2; tentatively, D is TRBD1 (6 bases). Germline V gene lookup returns CDR1 MNHEY and CDR2 SVGAGI. This CDR3 spans 13 amino acids. Here the CDR3 reads CASSGVNAGELFF. CDR3 DNA sequence: TGTGCCAGCTCAGGGGTGAACGCCGGGGAGCTGTTTTTT.

The V and J genes are TRBV6-5 and TRBJ1-3; D remains unclear. Germline V gene lookup returns CDR1 MNHEY and CDR2 SVGAGI. V was pared by 7 bases and J by 0 bases, with 13 bases between. This CDR3 region has 15 residues. The CDR3 region is CASTTLSNSGNTIYF. CDR3 nucleotides: TGTGCCAGCACCACCCTAAGCAACTCTGGAAACACCATATATTTT.

The chain carries TRBV29-1 and TRBJ2-2, with D possibly called TRBD1 or TRBD2 (5 bases each). V lost 7 bases to trimming and J lost 0 bases, with 12 bases between them. Germline values: CDR1 SQVTM, CDR2 ANQGSEA. CDR3 length: 14 residues. CDR3 in amino acids: CSAKWGSNTGELFF. CDR3 coding DNA: TGCAGCGCAAAGTGGGGGTCGAACACCGGGGAGCTGTTTTTT.

The chain employs TRBV19 and TRBJ1-4, with unresolved D. V lost 7 bases to trimming and J lost 5 bases, with 14 bases between them. Germline CDR1 reads LNHDA; CDR2 reads SQIVND (reference sequence). This CDR3 spans 14 amino acids. The CDR3 DNA is TGTGCCAGTAAGGTCAGCGCGGGAAATGAAAAACTGTTTTTT. Translating it yields CASKVSAGNEKLFF.

The rearrangement links TRBV28 to TRBJ1-5; no firm D call. The germline V gene encodes CDR1 MDHEN and CDR2 SYDVKM. The CDR3 extends over 12 amino acids. Trimming took off 2 bases at V and 7 bases at J, with 6 bases between the two ends. This CDR3 reads CASSLPSQPQHF. The CDR3 region has the DNA TGTGCCAGCAGTTTACCCTCCCAGCCCCAGCATTTT.